Below, 20 T cell receptor beta chains from the same sample are listed, as sequenced in a study of radiotherapy plus CTLA-4 blockade in lung cancer. The table came from immunoSEQ multiplex PCR; TCRdb's copy has only in-frame clones and leaves some out. The sample carries 25,000 to 30,000 clones, about 75% recorded once. This specimen consisted of peripheral blood, obtained from a patient treated with radiotherapy plus ipilimumab. These receptors were taken from a human donor with non-small cell lung cancer that progressed on radiotherapy plus ipilimumab.

The chain has TRBV27 and TRBJ2-7; 7 nucleotides line up with TRBD2. The junction had 16 bases not matched to a gene; V was cut back by 5 bases and J by 3 bases. The CDR3 is 17 amino acids. The germline CDR1 and CDR2 sequences are MNHEY and SMNVEV (reference sequence). The CDR3 DNA follows: TGTGCCAGCAGTCCAGGGAGGGCGGAGAGGGGCCGCTACGAGCAGTACTTC. The encoded protein is CASSPGRAERGRYEQYF.

The chain couples TRBV5-1 to TRBJ2-7; D may be TRBD2 (6 bases). CDR3 length: 14 amino acids. Germline loops: CDR1 SGHRS, CDR2 YFSETQ. Deletions cut 0 bases from V and 3 bases from J, with 10 bases between. Here the CDR3 DNA reads TGCGCCAGCAGCTTGGAGGCGGGGAGCTACGAGCAGTACTTC. Its protein is CASSLEAGSYEQYF. The full variable domain, in which reference TRBV5-1 and TRBJ2-7 provide the parts outside the CDR3, is KAGVTQTPRYLIKTRGQQVTLSCSPISGHRSVSWYQQTPGQGLQFLFEYFSETQRNKGNFPGRFSGRQFSNSRSEMNVSTLELGDSALYLCASSLEAGSYEQYFGPGTRLTVT.

The rearrangement links TRBV29-1 to TRBJ2-2, with 7 bases that match TRBD1. Germline CDR1 SQVTM, CDR2 ANQGSEA. After removal of 7 bases from V and 5 bases from J, the junction contained 4 bases not matched to a gene. The CDR3 is 12 residues long. The CDR3 region is CSGGQTTGELFF. In DNA form, the CDR3 reads TGCAGCGGGGGACAGACGACCGGGGAGCTGTTTTTT.

The V gene is TRBV2, the J gene TRBJ2-5; 10 bases are shared with TRBD2. The junction had 11 bases not matched to a gene; V was cut back by 8 bases and J by 5 bases. The CDR3 is made up of 15 amino acids. Looked up from germline, CDR1 is SNHLY and CDR2 is FYNNEI. DNA of the CDR3: TGTGCCAGCGGTTCTAGCGGGGGCGTGGGGGAGACCCAGTACTTC. This codes for CASGSSGGVGETQYF.

This chain uses TRBV5-6 with TRBJ2-3; 9 bases match TRBD2. The CDR3 has 14 residues. The ends lost 4 bases at V and 2 bases at J; junction bases unmatched: 2. Germline lookup yields CDR1 SGHDT and CDR2 YYEEEE. DNA for the CDR3: TGTGCCAGCAGCCCGGGACTAGCCACAGATACGCAGTATTTT. Translating it yields CASSPGLATDTQYF. The entire variable domain, with the rest obtained from reference TRBV5-6 and TRBJ2-3, is as follows: DAGVTQSPTHLIKTRGQQVTLRCSPKSGHDTVSWYQQALGQGPQFIFQYYEEEERQRGNFPDRFSGHQFPNYSSELNVNALLLGDSALYLCASSPGLATDTQYFGPGTRLTVL.

The chain joins TRBV5-5 to TRBJ2-7; 8 positions agree with TRBD2. The CDR3 is 15 residues long. The V gene end was trimmed by 2 bases and the J gene end by 7 bases; junction bases not matched to a gene: 11. Germline CDR1 SGHKS, CDR2 YYEKEE (reference sequence). CDR3 DNA sequence: TGTGCCAGCAGCTTTCTCTTCGGCCCTAGCGGGGAGCAGTACTTC. Protein product: CASSFLFGPSGEQYF.

CDR3 in DNA: TGCGCCAGCAGCTACGGACAGGGCACAGATACGCAGTATTTT. It codes for CASSYGQGTDTQYF. V is TRBV5-1 and J is TRBJ2-3; 7 nucleotides match TRBD1. This CDR3 spans 14 amino acids. J gave up 1 base and V 3 bases, and 2 bases lay outside the gene matches. The germline gives CDR1 SGHRS, CDR2 YFSETQ.

This chain connects TRBV7-9 to TRBJ2-1; D ambiguous. The germline V gene has CDR1 SEHNR and CDR2 FQNEAQ (reference sequence). The V end was cut by 5 bases, the J end by 5 bases, with 13 bases between. The CDR3 runs 14 residues. CDR3 residues: CASSPGHRNNEQFF. The CDR3 DNA follows: TGTGCCAGCAGCCCCGGGCACAGAAACAATGAGCAGTTCTTC.

This clone turned up a few times. This chain connects TRBV5-1 to TRBJ2-1, with D unclear. The CDR3 is 14 amino acids. Germline CDR1 SGHRS, CDR2 YFSETQ. Trimming took off 3 bases at V and 7 bases at J, with 14 bases between the two ends. CDR3 nucleotide sequence: TGCGCCAGCAGCTGGACGTCGTTGGGGAATGAGCAGTTCTTC. As protein: CASSWTSLGNEQFF.

This rearrangement joins TRBV11-2 to TRBJ1-2, with 8 bases lining up with TRBD1. CDR1 SGHAT and CDR2 FQNNGV come from the germline V gene. The CDR3 consists of 19 residues. V lost 2 bases and J lost 6; bases outside the gene matches: 20. CDR3 amino acids: CASSLSLMGQVPSSDGYTF. Here the CDR3 DNA reads TGTGCCAGCAGCTTAAGCTTAATGGGACAGGTCCCCTCGTCCGATGGCTACACCTTC.

This clone was recorded once. The chain couples TRBV27 to TRBJ1-1; TRBD1 aligns across 8 bases. The germline V gene encodes CDR1 MNHEY and CDR2 SMNVEV (reference sequence). Trimming at V came to 5 bases and at J to 2 bases, leaving 7 bases not matched to a gene. The CDR3 is 15 residues long. The DNA for the CDR3 is TGTGCCAGCAGTCAGTCGACAGGGGCTAACACTGAAGCTTTCTTT. Amino acids: CASSQSTGANTEAFF.

This clone was seen more than once but under ten times. The chain uses TRBV19 and TRBJ2-3, with a weak D call TRBD2 (6 bases). The CDR3 is 15 residues long. Trimming cost V 0 bases and J 6 bases, with 13 bases left between them. Germline CDR1 is LNHDA and CDR2 is SQIVND (reference sequence). The CDR3 DNA is TGTGCCAGTAGTATAGAGCGGACTACGACGGATACGCAGTATTTT. Its translation is CASSIERTTTDTQYF.

This rearrangement joins TRBV2 to TRBJ2-3; 11 bases agree with TRBD2. The J segment lost 4 bases and the V segment lost 9 bases, leaving 6 bases of the junction unmatched. CDR1 and CDR2 (germline): SNHLY, FYNNEI. The CDR3 loop spans 14 amino acids. The chain's CDR3 is CARPLAGGADTQYF. The DNA of the CDR3 is TGTGCCAGACCGTTAGCGGGAGGGGCAGATACGCAGTATTTT.

This sequence joins TRBV28 and TRBJ2-6; no definite D call. The CDR3 runs to 16 residues. Per the germline V gene, CDR1 is MDHEN and CDR2 is SYDVKM. V lost 3 bases, J lost 0 bases, and 9 bases lay in between. CDR3 protein: CASSFGFRSGANVLTF. CDR3 nucleotides: TGTGCCAGCAGTTTCGGGTTCCGCTCTGGGGCCAACGTCCTGACTTTC.

In this sample, this clone turned up a few times. DNA of the CDR3: TGCGCCAGCAGTTCGTCCAACGAGCCTGGAAACACCATATATTTT. It specifies CASSSSNEPGNTIYF. The genes are TRBV10-1 and TRBJ1-3, with D hard to call. CDR3 length equals 15 residues. The V gene's germline CDR1 is WNHNN and CDR2 SYGVQD (reference sequence). With 5 bases removed from V and 2 bases from J, the gap between germline ends came to 13 bases.

The chain uses TRBV27 and TRBJ2-7; maybe TRBD2 (5 bases). Trimming took off 0 bases at V and 0 bases at J, with 12 bases between the two ends. The CDR3 runs 16 residues. Germline assignment: CDR1 MNHEY and CDR2 SMNVEV (reference sequence). Here the CDR3 reads CASSLSYGESSYEQYF. The CDR3 DNA follows: TGTGCCAGCAGTTTATCTTACGGGGAAAGCTCCTACGAGCAGTACTTC.

The chain carries TRBV10-3 and TRBJ2-1, with 8 bases identical to TRBD1. The junction had 3 bases not matched to a gene; V was cut back by 2 bases and J by 3 bases. The CDR3 has 15 residues. Per the germline V gene, CDR1 is ENHRY and CDR2 is SYGVKD. CDR3 sequence reads: CAISEQGAGYNEQFF. The CDR3 bases are TGTGCCATCAGTGAGCAGGGGGCCGGCTACAATGAGCAGTTCTTC.

The table lists this clone with a few counts. This chain uses TRBV5-4 with TRBJ1-2; 7 bases align to TRBD1. The CDR3 is 14 amino acids. The trim removed 4 bases at V and 4 bases at J, leaving 7 bases unmatched. CDR1 is SGHNT, CDR2 YYREEE, per germline (reference sequence). CDR3 loop: CASSPGGGGYGYTF. The CDR3 DNA is TGTGCCAGCAGCCCCGGAGGGGGCGGCTATGGCTACACCTTC.

This chain uses TRBV10-1 with TRBJ2-7; D is perhaps TRBD1 or TRBD2 (6 bases each). The germline V and J ends were trimmed by 5 bases and 2 bases, with 16 bases remaining between them. The CDR3 runs to 15 residues. Germline CDR1 reads WNHNN; CDR2 reads SYGVQD (reference sequence). The CDR3 bases are TGCGCCAGCAGTTCGGGGGCAGGGACCCCCTACGAGCAGTACTTC. This gives the protein CASSSGAGTPYEQYF.

This clone was found a few times. The gene calls are TRBV10-3 and TRBJ2-3, with D hard to call. Looked up from germline, CDR1 is ENHRY and CDR2 is SYGVKD. V lost 4 bases and J lost 0, with 5 bases in between. This CDR3 has 13 amino acids. The CDR3 here is CAISVYSTDTQYF. In nucleotides, the CDR3 is TGTGCCATCAGTGTTTATAGCACAGATACGCAGTATTTT.